This T cell receptor beta chain was recovered during a study of neurological immune-mediated disorders. Study-wide points: Levels of TCR clonal expansion peaked in HTLV-1-associated myelopathy and reached their lowest in multiple sclerosis, under those of healthy controls. When the repertoires were grouped phylogenetically, those of 18 of the 34 multiple sclerosis patients came together in a single cluster of related CDR3 sequences, which points to a possible repertoire-level signature.

This clonotype has ten or more counts. Antigen unknown. TCRdb fed the 5' RACE reads into MiXCR, producing one record per CDR3 protein. The sample lists just under 60,000 distinct CDR3 sequences; around 3.6% were seen once. The CDR3 runs 16 residues. Germline V lookup: CDR1 LGHDT, CDR2 YNNKEL (reference sequence). The germline V and J ends were trimmed by 4 bases and 4 bases, with 17 bases remaining between them. V gene TRBV3-1 combines with J gene TRBJ1-5, with unresolved D. This receptor was obtained from a woman aged 25 to 39 with multiple sclerosis. What was sequenced was PBMCs. CDR3 sequence (DNA): TGTGCCAGCAGCCCCTACCCTCCCAGGCCTAATCAGCCCCAGCATTTT. It encodes CASSPYPPRPNQPQHF.